Below, 12 T cell receptor beta chains from the same sample are listed, as sequenced in a study of CD8 T cells in ankylosing spondylitis (dated by TCRdb to 2015 to 2018). The protocol used for the library was 5' RACE. Sequencing was performed on an Illumina HiSeq 2500. TCRdb trimmed the raw reads at Q25, called clones with MiXCR and kept productive beta chains. Here each entry gathers all rows of one CDR3 protein and keeps the most common genes and DNA. This sample holds over 150,000 distinct CDR3 sequences; approximately 18% were observed only once. The ten largest make up 4.3% of the sample. Sequenced: blood, either unsorted or a sorted T cell fraction (not recorded which). The receptors originated from a male donor aged 10 to 30 with ankylosing spondylitis or in good health (not recorded which). Donor details come from another sample of the same person, matched by shared clones.

There are many counts of this clonotype. The chain recombines TRBV19 with TRBJ1-1; 8 bases agree with TRBD1. From germline, CDR1 is LNHDA and CDR2 SQIVND (reference sequence). The V segment lost 3 bases and the J segment 5 bases; nucleotides outside the gene matches: 5. The CDR3 covers 14 residues. The CDR3: CASSIDRGHTEAFF. The CDR3 bases are TGTGCCAGTAGTATTGACAGGGGACATACTGAAGCTTTCTTT. Using reference TRBV19 and TRBJ1-1 for the parts outside the CDR3, the full variable domain is DGGITQSPKYLFRKEGQNVTLSCEQNLNHDAMYWYRQDPGQGLRLIYYSQIVNDFQKGDIAEGYSVSREKKESFPLTVTSAQKNPTAFYLCASSIDRGHTEAFFGQGTRLTVV.

The rearrangement links TRBV7-2 to TRBJ2-2; D is perhaps TRBD1 (6 bases). V lost 4 bases, J lost 4 bases, and 10 bases lay in between. The CDR3 runs to 14 residues. Germline V gene data show CDR1 as SGHTA and CDR2 as FQGNSA. CDR3 bases: TGTGCCAGCAGCTCTACAGGGTCCACCGGGGAGCTGTTTTTT. It codes for CASSSTGSTGELFF. Based on the CDR3 plus reference TRBV7-2 and TRBJ2-2, the full variable domain is GAGVSQSPSNKVTEKGKDVELRCDPISGHTALYWYRQSLGQGLEFLIYFQGNSAPDKSGLPSDRFSAERTGGSVSTLTIQRTQQEDSAVYLCASSSTGSTGELFFGEGSRLTVL.

Many counts were recorded for this clonotype. J is TRBJ2-7 and V is TRBV20-1; TRBD2 matches at 12 bases. The CDR3 is 15 amino acids. J was trimmed by 6 bases and V by 6 bases; bases with no gene match: 12. The germline gives CDR1 DFQATT, CDR2 SNEGSKA (reference sequence). DNA of the CDR3: TGCAGTGCAGGACTAGCGGGGCCCCTCGGGGGCGAGCAGTACTTC. This sequence encodes CSAGLAGPLGGEQYF.

This clonotype was counted many times. This chain links TRBV29-1 with TRBJ2-1, with 8 positions matching TRBD1. The J segment lost 6 bases and the V segment lost 7 bases, leaving 8 bases of the junction unmatched. Germline CDR1 is SQVTM and CDR2 is ANQGSEA. The CDR3 contains 13 residues. The DNA of the CDR3 is TGCAGCGGACAGACAGGGGTCACCAATGAGCAGTTCTTC. Translated, it gives CSGQTGVTNEQFF.

The V gene is TRBV12-3 or TRBV12-4, the J gene TRBJ2-3; no clear D. Trimming shortened V by 10 bases and J by 0 bases, and 17 bases separated the two germline ends. The CDR3 covers 15 residues. CDR3 DNA sequence: TGTGCCACCTCCAAGATAGGTTTTAGCACAGATACGCAGTATTTT. Translating gives CATSKIGFSTDTQYF.

This clonotype has ten or more counts. The chain is built from TRBV27 and TRBJ2-1; 12 bases map to TRBD2. Germline trimming cut 6 bases from V and 3 bases from J; bases unmatched to any gene: 3. CDR1 is MNHEY, CDR2 SMNVEV, per germline (reference sequence). There are 15 residues in the CDR3. CDR3 region: CASSLAGGDYNEQFF. The CDR3 bases are TGTGCCAGCAGCCTAGCGGGAGGGGACTACAATGAGCAGTTCTTC.

This chain joins TRBV18 and TRBJ2-7, with a weak D call TRBD1 (7 bases). CDR1 and CDR2 (germline): KGHSH, LQKENI. The CDR3 has 15 residues. V lost 2 bases and J 2 bases, leaving 13 bases between the germline ends. CDR3 amino acids: CASSPSSGGTYEQYF. The CDR3 nucleotides read TGTGCCAGCTCACCATCGTCAGGGGGGACCTACGAGCAGTACTTC. Full variable domain (remainder filled in from reference TRBV18 and TRBJ2-7): NAGVMQNPRHLVRRRGQEARLRCSPMKGHSHVYWYRQLPEEGLKFMVYLQKENIIDESGMPKERFSAEFPKEGPSILRIQQVVRGDSAAYFCASSPSSGGTYEQYFGPGTRLTVT.

Many counts were recorded for this clonotype. The V call is TRBV6-5, the J call TRBJ1-3, with TRBD1 identical over 8 bases. The CDR3 has 16 amino acids. CDR1 and CDR2 from the germline V gene are MNHEY and SVGAGI. J was trimmed by 0 bases and V by 5 bases; bases with no gene match: 6. CDR3: CASSTVGTGSGNTIYF. The CDR3, as DNA: TGTGCCAGCAGTACCGTCGGGACAGGCTCTGGAAACACCATATATTTT.

The J gene is TRBJ2-5, the V gene TRBV7-3, with 10 bases lining up with TRBD2. Germline assignment: CDR1 SGHTA and CDR2 FQGTGA. CDR3 length equals 15 residues. J lost 5 bases, V lost 3 bases, and 6 bases had no gene match. CDR3 nucleotides: TGTGCCAGCAGCTTTGGGCTAGCGGGAGTGGAGACCCAGTACTTC. This codes for CASSFGLAGVETQYF.

In its sample, this clonotype was seen many times. The chain has TRBV29-1 and TRBJ1-1; the D is unclear. The CDR3 sequence is 9 residues long. Germline V lookup: CDR1 SQVTM, CDR2 ANQGSEA. V lost 3 bases to trimming and J lost 7 bases, with 3 bases between them. In DNA form, the CDR3 reads TGCAGCGTTGATGATGAAGCTTTCTTT. Translation: CSVDDEAFF. Looking up the rest from reference TRBV29-1 and TRBJ1-1 gives the full variable domain: SAVISQKPSRDICQRGTSLTIQCQVDSQVTMMFWYRQQPGQSLTLIATANQGSEATYESGFVIDKFPISRPNLTFSTLTVSNMSPEDSSIYLCSVDDEAFFGQGTRLTVV.

This clonotype has at least ten counts. The CDR3: CASSSGTGHGYTF. For the CDR3, the DNA is TGTGCCAGCAGTTCCGGGACAGGGCATGGCTACACCTTC. The genes are TRBV12-3 or TRBV12-4 and TRBJ1-2; 9 positions match TRBD1. The CDR3 is made up of 13 amino acids. Trimming cost V 4 bases and J 6 bases; bases outside gene matches: 3.

The chain uses TRBV6-5 and TRBJ2-3; D is undetermined. Trimming shortened V by 6 bases and J by 0 bases, and 7 bases separated the two germline ends. In germline, CDR1 is MNHEY, CDR2 SVGAGI. The length of the CDR3 is 13 residues. The CDR3 nucleotides are TGTGCCAGCAGGCTACTTAGCACAGATACGCAGTATTTT. Its translation is CASRLLSTDTQYF.